The clone carrying this T cell receptor (beta chain) was seen a few times. Its antigen is still unknown. Naive CD4+ cells had CD25+ Tregs removed. After constant-region reverse-primer amplification, full-length variable regions underwent semi-nested PCR with Nested Universal Primer A. From the 5' RACE reads, TCRdb called clonotypes with MiXCR, one entry per CDR3 protein. The data hold approximately 37,000 distinct CDR3 sequences, with around 18% observed a single time. Study results and limitations: The larger cohort examined one V-J beta rearrangement, not whole repertoires.

The trim removed 1 base at V and 1 base at J, leaving 1 base unmatched. Germline CDR1 SGHRS, CDR2 YFSETQ. The CDR3 covers 15 residues. Sequencing was done on a sample of naive CD4+ T cells sorted from a lymph node. Subset described: naive CD4+ T cells, CD4+CD45RA+CD25-. V and J are TRBV5-1 and TRBJ2-1; 8 bases map to TRBD2. The sequence derives from a female donor with breast cancer. CDR3: CASSLRGRSYNEQFF. In nucleotides, the CDR3 is TGCGCCAGCAGCTTGCGCGGGAGGTCCTACAATGAGCAGTTCTTC.